This T cell receptor beta chain is drawn from a study of somatic mutations in cytotoxic T cells in rheumatoid arthritis. For the study at large: Flow sorting of some V beta antibody-stained T cells reached nearly 100% purity, with V beta1+ cells also TCRB-sequenced. Study-wide points: Some patients, about an eighth of the roughly 60, had a largest CD8+ clone that exceeded 20% of CD8+ cells. Rheumatoid arthritis patients showed slight TRBV07 underrepresentation, unadjusted for multiple comparisons. Antigen specificity of the expanded CD8+ clones was not determined.

Measured with immunoSEQ multiplex PCR; TCRdb has only the in-frame clones, and not every one. The data show tens of thousands of clones, about 82% seen once. Trimming removed 1 base from V and 4 bases from J; junction bases left unmatched: 5. The CDR3 covers 15 residues. The germline CDR1 and CDR2 sequences are SGHKS and YYEKEE (reference sequence). This clone appeared a single time. Its antigen is still unknown. This chain connects TRBV5-5 to TRBJ1-1, with TRBD1 identical over 9 bases. This receptor was obtained from a woman aged 45-60 years in good health. Input material: CD8+ T cells sorted from blood. The CDR3 protein is CASSLTGGLGTEAFF. The CDR3 DNA is TGTGCCAGCAGCTTGACAGGGGGCCTGGGCACTGAAGCTTTCTTT.